These 4 T cell receptor beta chains originate from one sample sequenced in a study of vaccination effects on CD4 cells after COVID-19. Only in-frame clones appear in the TCRdb table, and some are missing; sequencing was by immunoSEQ multiplex PCR. The sample lists fewer than 85,000 clones; about 74% were seen once. What these receptors recognize is not known. CD4+ T cells were isolated after nine to ten days of culture. Vaccination of participants consisted of two doses of either the BNT162b2 or mRNA-1273 vaccine. The sequencing used CD4+ T cells from PBMCs cultured without peptide, collected after COVID-19 vaccination. These receptors came from a human donor who received a COVID-19 vaccine.

J is TRBJ1-5 and V is TRBV18, with unresolved D. Germline-derived CDR1 and CDR2 are KGHSH and LQKENI. CDR3 length: 14 amino acids. V was cut by 4 bases and J by 1 base, with 8 bases left in between. In DNA, the CDR3 is TGTGCCAGCTCACTGGCCACCAGCAATCAGCCCCAGCATTTT. This gives the protein CASSLATSNQPQHF.

This clone has only a few counts. The J gene is TRBJ1-5, the V gene TRBV6-5; no firm D call. From germline, CDR1 is MNHEY and CDR2 SVGAGI. Trimming took 7 bases from V and 1 from J, leaving 8 bases between them. The CDR3 consists of 13 residues. The CDR3 bases are TGTGCCAGCATTTGGGGAAGCAATCAGCCCCAGCATTTT. Its translation is CASIWGSNQPQHF.

The chain employs TRBV2 and TRBJ1-4; D ambiguous. CDR1 SNHLY and CDR2 FYNNEI come from the germline V gene. The CDR3 runs to 15 residues. The ends were cut back, 3 bases at V and 0 bases at J, with 8 bases in the middle. The CDR3 coding sequence is TGTGCCAGCAGTGATCCGGGTGCAACTAATGAAAAACTGTTTTTT. Its translation is CASSDPGATNEKLFF.

The sample holds one count of this clone. The chain links TRBV2 to TRBJ1-5; 8 bases align to TRBD1. The CDR3 spans 14 residues. V dropped 3 bases and J dropped 7; count of bases not matched to a gene: 5. Germline V gene lookup returns CDR1 SNHLY and CDR2 FYNNEI. CDR3 DNA: TGTGCCAGCAGTGATACAGGGGGACGGCAGCCCCAGCATTTT. It is translated as CASSDTGGRQPQHF. Based on the CDR3 plus reference TRBV2 and TRBJ1-5, the full variable domain is EPEVTQTPSHQVTQMGQEVILRCVPISNHLYFYWYRQILGQKVEFLVSFYNNEISEKSEIFDDQFSVERPDGSNFTLKIRSTKLEDSAMYFCASSDTGGRQPQHFGDGTRLSIL.